The next 20 T cell receptor beta chains were all read from a single sample in a study of preoperative IRX-2 immunotherapy in early breast cancer. Sequencing was performed with immunoSEQ multiplex PCR; in TCRdb, only in-frame clones are kept and a portion is missing. The table shows under 35,000 clones, with about four fifths occurring only once. Treatment described: preoperative locoregional IRX-2 cytokine immunotherapy. This specimen was taken from a patient treated with IRX-2 immunotherapy. These receptors all come from a human donor with breast cancer.

The genes are TRBV28 and TRBJ2-7; TRBD1 agrees at 7 bases. J was trimmed by 5 bases and V by 5 bases; bases with no gene match: 9. The germline V gene has CDR1 MDHEN and CDR2 SYDVKM. The CDR3 spans 14 residues. The CDR3 nucleotides are TGTGCCAGCAGTGGAGAGAGGGGGCGGCACGAGCAGTACTTC. Residues: CASSGERGRHEQYF. The entire variable domain, with the rest obtained from reference TRBV28 and TRBJ2-7, is as follows: DVKVTQSSRYLVKRTGEKVFLECVQDMDHENMFWYRQDPGLGLRLIYFSYDVKMKEKGDIPEGYSVSREKKERFSLILESASTNQTSMYLCASSGERGRHEQYFGPGTRLTVT.

This clone was picked up a small number of times. This chain joins TRBV28 and TRBJ2-2; TRBD1 matches 8 bases. The CDR3 has 14 amino acids. V lost 6 bases to trimming and J lost 5 bases; unmatched junction nucleotides: 5. Germline V gene lookup returns CDR1 MDHEN and CDR2 SYDVKM. The CDR3 loop reads CASRTGQGTGELFF. The CDR3 DNA follows: TGTGCCAGCAGAACAGGACAGGGAACCGGGGAGCTGTTTTTT.

V and J are TRBV19 and TRBJ1-1, with TRBD1 as a possible D gene (5 bases). The CDR3 is 12 residues long. V lost 8 bases and J lost 4, with 11 bases in between. Germline lookup yields CDR1 LNHDA and CDR2 SQIVND (reference sequence). DNA for the CDR3: TGTGCCAGTGGACACGCGCTCACTGAAGCTTTCTTT. It translates to CASGHALTEAFF.

This chain connects TRBV28 to TRBJ1-2, with D possibly matching TRBD1 (5 bases). V shed 3 bases and J shed 4 bases, with 12 bases lying between them. This CDR3 has 14 residues. CDR1 and CDR2 from the germline V gene are MDHEN and SYDVKM. CDR3: CASSLWGAGYGYTF. The CDR3 DNA sequence: TGTGCCAGCAGTTTGTGGGGCGCGGGCTATGGCTACACCTTC.

This chain connects TRBV7-4 to TRBJ2-1; a possible D gene is TRBD2 (6 bases). Deletions cut 5 bases from V and 8 bases from J, with 28 bases between. CDR1 is SGHVT, CDR2 SQSDAQ, per germline. The CDR3 covers 18 residues. The CDR3 sequence is CASSANLNSGPGWDEQFF. The CDR3 DNA is TGTGCCAGCAGCGCAAATCTGAATAGCGGACCTGGTTGGGATGAGCAGTTCTTC. The complete variable domain, with remaining parts taken from reference TRBV7-4 and TRBJ2-1, reads GAGVSQSPRYKVAKRGRDVALRCDSISGHVTLYWYRQTLGQGSEVLTYSQSDAQRDKSGRPSGRFSAERPERSVSTLKIQRTEQGDSAVYLCASSANLNSGPGWDEQFFGPGTRLTVL.

This clone was detected a few times. The rearrangement links TRBV5-1 to TRBJ2-2; no firm D call. The CDR3 length is 14 residues. V lost 5 bases and J 4 bases, leaving 12 bases between the germline ends. Germline V gene sequence: CDR1 SGHRS, CDR2 YFSETQ. As DNA, the CDR3 is TGCGCCAGCAGATCTGGCCTATCCACCGGGGAGCTGTTTTTT. As protein: CASRSGLSTGELFF. Full variable domain (outside the CDR3, taken from reference TRBV5-1 and TRBJ2-2): KAGVTQTPRYLIKTRGQQVTLSCSPISGHRSVSWYQQTPGQGLQFLFEYFSETQRNKGNFPGRFSGRQFSNSRSEMNVSTLELGDSALYLCASRSGLSTGELFFGEGSRLTVL.

The chain has TRBV6-8 and TRBJ1-5, with 8 positions matching TRBD1. Germline CDR1 reads MNHGY; CDR2 reads SAAAGT. The CDR3 covers 15 residues. J lost 7 bases, V lost 4 bases, and 9 bases had no gene match. CDR3 DNA sequence: TGTGCCAGCAGTTTCGCGGACAGGGCGGACCAGCCCCAGCATTTT. Amino acid sequence: CASSFADRADQPQHF.

The CDR3 protein is CAMVTSGAGELFF. As DNA, the CDR3 is TGTGCCATGGTTACTAGCGGGGCCGGGGAGCTGTTTTTT. This sequence joins TRBV6-8 and TRBJ2-2; the match to TRBD2 covers 10 bases. CDR3 length equals 13 residues. Trimming cost V 10 bases and J 6 bases; bases outside gene matches: 5. Germline CDR1 reads MNHGY; CDR2 reads SAAAGT.

The chain uses TRBV11-3 and TRBJ2-2, with D possibly called TRBD1 or TRBD2 (6 bases each). CDR3 length: 14 amino acids. The germline V and J ends were trimmed by 3 bases and 3 bases, with 8 bases remaining between them. Germline CDR1 and CDR2: SGHNT and YENEEA. Here the CDR3 reads CASSFGGDTGELFF. In DNA form, the CDR3 reads TGTGCCAGCAGCTTCGGGGGCGACACCGGGGAGCTGTTTTTT.

The chain recombines TRBV6-8 with TRBJ1-1; 8 bases align to TRBD1. CDR1 and CDR2 (germline): MNHGY, SAAAGT. Trimming at V came to 6 bases and at J to 6 bases, leaving 3 bases not matched to a gene. The CDR3 covers 12 residues. Written as DNA, the CDR3 is TGTGCCAGCAGGGACAGGGTGGCTGAAGCTTTCTTT. It is translated as CASRDRVAEAFF.

For the CDR3, the DNA is TGTGCCAGCAATTCCCTTCCGGGACAATCCTACGAGCAGTACTTC. Its translation: CASNSLPGQSYEQYF. The chain has TRBV7-5 and TRBJ2-7; the table names TRBD1, a call not compared with the DNA. TRBV7-5 is termed a pseudogene. The CDR3 sequence is 15 residues long.

This clone was counted a single time. The chain couples TRBV7-6 to TRBJ1-3, with D maybe TRBD1 (5 bases). The CDR3 contains 16 residues. Per the germline V gene, CDR1 is SGHVS and CDR2 is FNYEAQ. V lost 3 bases to trimming and J lost 4 bases, with 16 bases between them. In DNA form, the CDR3 reads TGTGCCAGCAGCTTTGCCCCACTCGACAGCGGAAACACCATATATTTT. Translated, it gives CASSFAPLDSGNTIYF.

The CDR3: CASSPPWGSTQPQHF. DNA of the CDR3: TGTGCCAGCAGTCCGCCCTGGGGCTCAACTCAGCCCCAGCATTTT. The chain recombines TRBV28 with TRBJ1-5; TRBD1 might be the D (5 bases). V was trimmed by 5 bases and J by 6 bases, leaving 17 bases between them. The length of the CDR3 is 15 residues. CDR1 is MDHEN and CDR2 is SYDVKM in the germline V gene.

This chain connects TRBV5-1 to TRBJ1-1; D is unresolved. V was cut by 0 bases and J by 0 bases, with 9 bases left in between. This CDR3 region has 15 residues. CDR1 is SGHRS and CDR2 is YFSETQ in the germline V gene. CDR3 DNA: TGCGCCAGCAGCTTGGGCAGCGGGCTGAACACTGAAGCTTTCTTT. Amino acids: CASSLGSGLNTEAFF.

This clone was seen a few times. The chain recombines TRBV19 with TRBJ1-1; D may be TRBD1 (6 bases). In germline, CDR1 is LNHDA, CDR2 SQIVND (reference sequence). The CDR3 has 13 residues. V was pared by 2 bases and J by 6 bases, with 10 bases between. This chain's CDR3 is CASSIRGAAEAFF. For the CDR3, the DNA is TGTGCCAGTAGTATAAGGGGGGCCGCTGAAGCTTTCTTT.

The chain has TRBV6-8 and TRBJ1-2, with D tentatively TRBD1 (6 bases). The V and J ends lost 0 bases and 5 bases respectively, with 10 bases between them. CDR3 size: 14 residues. CDR1 and CDR2 (germline): MNHGY, SAAAGT. Here the CDR3 reads CASSYSTGAYGYTF. The DNA of the CDR3 is TGTGCCAGCAGTTACTCGACGGGGGCGTATGGCTACACCTTC.

The chain carries TRBV29-1 and TRBJ1-5; possibly TRBD1 for D (5 bases). The V and J ends lost 6 bases and 3 bases respectively, with 12 bases between them. CDR1 is SQVTM and CDR2 is ANQGSEA in the germline V gene. The CDR3 runs 13 residues. The CDR3 reads CSVATGTNQPQHF. The CDR3 DNA follows: TGCAGCGTAGCTACCGGGACCAATCAGCCCCAGCATTTT.

The chain carries TRBV15 and TRBJ1-6; no clear D gene. V dropped 3 bases and J dropped 0 bases, with 9 bases sitting between them. Germline CDR1 is LNHNV and CDR2 is YYDKDF (reference sequence). CDR3 size: 16 residues. CDR3 region: CATSSQDASYNSPLHF. In nucleotides, the CDR3 is TGTGCCACCAGCAGCCAAGACGCCTCCTATAATTCACCCCTCCACTTT.

The V and J genes are TRBV6-8 and TRBJ2-5; no clear D. This CDR3 has 15 residues. Germline CDR1 is MNHGY and CDR2 is SAAAGT. V lost 8 bases to trimming and J lost 0 bases, with 16 bases between them. The CDR3 sequence: CASRGRNTYQETQYF. CDR3 nucleotide sequence: TGTGCCAGCCGTGGGCGGAATACCTACCAAGAGACCCAGTACTTC.

The rearrangement joins TRBV6-8 to TRBJ2-3; TRBD2 matches at 8 bases. Trimming at V came to 6 bases and at J to 2 bases, leaving 7 bases not matched to a gene. CDR3 length equals 15 residues. Germline CDR1 reads MNHGY; CDR2 reads SAAAGT. The CDR3: CASSLSGRDTDTQYF. CDR3 sequence (DNA): TGTGCCAGCAGCCTAAGCGGGAGAGACACAGATACGCAGTATTTT.